This T cell receptor beta chain was identified in a study of cytomegalovirus exposure and HLA in healthy donors. About this clone: Its target is not known.

Study-wide results and caveats: The study designated over 150 TCR beta chains cytomegalovirus-associated. In a later analysis, the majority of CMV-associated beta chains seemingly showed HLA restriction. CMV antigen specificity of a few CMV-associated chains was confirmed in vitro.

PCR primers comprised 60 Vbeta and 13 Jbeta primers. Data came from immunoSEQ multiplex PCR; TCRdb stores just in-frame clones and leaves some out. The sample lists about 110,000 clones, roughly 80% occurring once. Germline CDR1 reads MGHRA; CDR2 reads YSYEKL. The length of the CDR3 is 16 residues. The sample was PBMCs. V usage is TRBV4-1 and J usage is TRBJ2-5; 12 bases align to TRBD2. Matching the DNA end better, TRBJ2-7 makes the J call doubtful. The TCR comes from a female donor in good health and CMV-seropositive. This CDR3 is CASSQDPTSGSYEQYF. CDR3 in DNA: TGCGCCAGCAGCCAAGATCCGACTAGCGGGAGCTACGAGCAGTACTTC.